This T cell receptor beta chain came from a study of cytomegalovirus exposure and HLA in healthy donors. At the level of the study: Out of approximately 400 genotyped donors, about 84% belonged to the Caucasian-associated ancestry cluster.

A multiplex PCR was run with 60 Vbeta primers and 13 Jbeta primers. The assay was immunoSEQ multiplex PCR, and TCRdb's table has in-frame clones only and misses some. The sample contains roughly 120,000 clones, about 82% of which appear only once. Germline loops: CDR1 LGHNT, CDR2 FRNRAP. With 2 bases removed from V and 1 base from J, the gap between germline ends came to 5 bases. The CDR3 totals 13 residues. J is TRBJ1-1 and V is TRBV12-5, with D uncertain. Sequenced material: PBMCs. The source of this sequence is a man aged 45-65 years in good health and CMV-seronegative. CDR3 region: CASGLTANTEAFF. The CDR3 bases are TGTGCTAGTGGTTTGACAGCGAACACTGAAGCTTTCTTT.